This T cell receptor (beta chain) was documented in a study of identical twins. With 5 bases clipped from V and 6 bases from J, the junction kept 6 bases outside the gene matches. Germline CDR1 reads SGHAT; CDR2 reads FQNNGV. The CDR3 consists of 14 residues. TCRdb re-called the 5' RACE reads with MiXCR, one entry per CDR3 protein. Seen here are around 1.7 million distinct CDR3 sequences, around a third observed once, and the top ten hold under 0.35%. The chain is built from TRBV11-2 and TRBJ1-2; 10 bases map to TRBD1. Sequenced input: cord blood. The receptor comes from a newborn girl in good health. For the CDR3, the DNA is TGTGCCAGCAGCCGGACAGGGGGTGGAGATGGCTACACCTTC. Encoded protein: CASSRTGGGDGYTF.